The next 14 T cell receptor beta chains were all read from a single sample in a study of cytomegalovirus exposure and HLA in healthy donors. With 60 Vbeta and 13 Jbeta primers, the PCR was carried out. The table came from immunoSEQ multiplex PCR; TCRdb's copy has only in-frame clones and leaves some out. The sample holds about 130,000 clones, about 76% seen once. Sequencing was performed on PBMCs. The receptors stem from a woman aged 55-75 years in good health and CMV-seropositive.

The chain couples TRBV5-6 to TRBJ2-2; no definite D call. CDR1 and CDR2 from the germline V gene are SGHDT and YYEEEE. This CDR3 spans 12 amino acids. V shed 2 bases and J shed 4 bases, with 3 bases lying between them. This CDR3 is CASSFSTGELFF. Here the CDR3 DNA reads TGTGCCAGCAGCTTCTCCACCGGGGAGCTGTTTTTT.

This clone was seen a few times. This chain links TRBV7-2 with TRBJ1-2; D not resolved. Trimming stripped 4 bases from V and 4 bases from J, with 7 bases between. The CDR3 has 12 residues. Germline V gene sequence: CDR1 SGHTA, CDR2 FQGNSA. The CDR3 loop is CASSSSPYGYTF. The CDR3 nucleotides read TGTGCCAGCAGCTCCAGTCCCTATGGCTACACCTTC.

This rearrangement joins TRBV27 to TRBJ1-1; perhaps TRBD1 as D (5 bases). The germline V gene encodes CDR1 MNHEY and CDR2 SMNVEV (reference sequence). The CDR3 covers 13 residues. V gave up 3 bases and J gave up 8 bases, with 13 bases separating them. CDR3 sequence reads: CASSFTFSGEAFF. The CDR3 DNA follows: TGTGCCAGCAGTTTTACCTTTTCAGGGGAAGCTTTCTTT.

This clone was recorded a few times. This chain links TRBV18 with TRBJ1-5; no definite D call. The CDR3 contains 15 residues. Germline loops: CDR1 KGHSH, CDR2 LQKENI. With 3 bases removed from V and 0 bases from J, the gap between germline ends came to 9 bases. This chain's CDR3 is CASSPPDYSNQPQHF. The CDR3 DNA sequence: TGTGCCAGCTCACCCCCAGATTATAGCAATCAGCCCCAGCATTTT.

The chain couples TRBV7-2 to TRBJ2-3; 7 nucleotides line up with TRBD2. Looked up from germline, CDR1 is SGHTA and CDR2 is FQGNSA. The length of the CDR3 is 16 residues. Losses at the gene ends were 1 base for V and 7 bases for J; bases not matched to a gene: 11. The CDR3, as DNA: TGTGCCAGCAGCTTAGACCCCGGGGAGGGATCGCATACGCAGTATTTT. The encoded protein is CASSLDPGEGSHTQYF.

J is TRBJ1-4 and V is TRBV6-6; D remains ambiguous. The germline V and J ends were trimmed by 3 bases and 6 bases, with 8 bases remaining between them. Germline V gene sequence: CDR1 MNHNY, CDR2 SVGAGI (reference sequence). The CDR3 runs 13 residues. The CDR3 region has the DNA TGTGCCAGCAGTTATGAGGTTTATGAAAAACTGTTTTTT. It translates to CASSYEVYEKLFF.

The CDR3 DNA follows: TGTGCCAGCAGTTCATACAGGGGGGATGCTTTCTTT. It specifies CASSSYRGDAFF. This chain uses TRBV6-5 with TRBJ1-1, with 8 bases identical to TRBD1. V lost 4 bases, J lost 11 bases, and 6 bases stayed unmatched. The CDR3 extends over 12 amino acids. Germline CDR1 reads MNHEY; CDR2 reads SVGAGI.

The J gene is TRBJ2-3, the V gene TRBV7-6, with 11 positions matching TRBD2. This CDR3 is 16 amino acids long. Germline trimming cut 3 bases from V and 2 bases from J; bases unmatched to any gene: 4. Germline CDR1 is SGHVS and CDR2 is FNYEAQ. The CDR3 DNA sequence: TGTGCCAGCAGCTTGTTGACTAGCGGGGCCACAGATACGCAGTATTTT. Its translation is CASSLLTSGATDTQYF.

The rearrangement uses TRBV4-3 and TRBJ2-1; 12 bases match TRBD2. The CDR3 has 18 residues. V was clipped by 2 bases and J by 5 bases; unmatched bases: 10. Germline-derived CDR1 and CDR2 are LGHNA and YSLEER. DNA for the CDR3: TGCGCCAGCAGCCAAACCATCCTGACTAGCGGGAGAGACAATGAGCAGTTCTTC. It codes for CASSQTILTSGRDNEQFF.

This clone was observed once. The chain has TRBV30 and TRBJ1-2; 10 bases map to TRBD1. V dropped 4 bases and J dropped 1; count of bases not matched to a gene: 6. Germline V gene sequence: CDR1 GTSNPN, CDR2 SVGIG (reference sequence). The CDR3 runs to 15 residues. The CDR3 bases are TGTGCCTGGACCCTGGGACAGGGGATTAACTATGGCTACACCTTC. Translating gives CAWTLGQGINYGYTF.

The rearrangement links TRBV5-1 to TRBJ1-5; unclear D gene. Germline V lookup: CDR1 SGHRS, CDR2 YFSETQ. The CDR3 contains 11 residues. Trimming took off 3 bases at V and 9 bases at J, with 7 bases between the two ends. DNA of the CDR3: TGCGCCAGCAGCTCACTTAGGCCCCAGCATTTT. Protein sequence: CASSSLRPQHF.

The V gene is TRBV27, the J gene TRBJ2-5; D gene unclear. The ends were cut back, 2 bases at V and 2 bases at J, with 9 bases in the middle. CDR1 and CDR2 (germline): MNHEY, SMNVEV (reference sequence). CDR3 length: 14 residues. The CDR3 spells CASSLDPTQETQYF. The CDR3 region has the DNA TGTGCCAGCAGTTTAGATCCCACTCAAGAGACCCAGTACTTC.

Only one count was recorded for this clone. Written as DNA, the CDR3 is TGTGCCAGCAGTGAATGGGGAGGACCTGACACTGAAGCTTTCTTT. Amino acid sequence: CASSEWGGPDTEAFF. This chain joins TRBV25-1 and TRBJ1-1; no reliable D call. Trimming stripped 1 base from V and 3 bases from J, with 12 bases between. This CDR3 is built from 15 residues. The germline V gene encodes CDR1 MGHDK and CDR2 SYGVNS.

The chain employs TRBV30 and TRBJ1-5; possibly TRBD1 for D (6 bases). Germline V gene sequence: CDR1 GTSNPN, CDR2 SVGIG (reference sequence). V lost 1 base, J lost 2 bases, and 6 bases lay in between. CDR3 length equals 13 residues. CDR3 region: CAWSDRGNQPQHF. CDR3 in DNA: TGTGCCTGGAGTGACAGGGGCAATCAGCCCCAGCATTTT.